The following is a T cell receptor beta chain sequence with its context. Its antigen is unknown. The sample comes from a study of cytomegalovirus exposure and HLA in healthy donors. Points from the study as a whole: Segments of the TCR beta V type were, in most cases, productive about 87% or about 30% of the time in an earlier analysis.

PCR primers comprised 60 Vbeta and 13 Jbeta primers. Sequencing used immunoSEQ multiplex PCR; TCRdb keeps in-frame clones, though not all of them. The sample includes some 150,000 clones, around nine tenths seen only once; the top ten take over 0.8%. The V gene's germline CDR1 is LNHNV and CDR2 YYDKDF (reference sequence). Trimming removed 1 base at V and 6 bases at J, with 6 bases between. The CDR3 spans 12 residues. The V gene is TRBV15, the J gene TRBJ1-1; D is ambiguous. Sequenced: PBMCs. The sequence was collected from a woman aged 30 to 39 in good health and CMV-seronegative. Here the CDR3 DNA reads TGTGCCACCAGCAGAGTGTCGGCTGAAGCTTTCTTT. Translating gives CATSRVSAEAFF.